The 26 T cell receptor beta chains reported below all come from one sample, sequenced in a study of T cells in Graves' hyperthyroidism and ophthalmopathy. Using RNA transcripts as the source, TCR beta CDR3 regions were amplified. Using the HTBI primer set, a first-round RT-PCR was run on the TCR CDR3. TCRdb re-called the multiplex PCR reads through MiXCR, storing one row per CDR3 protein. The sample records around 690,000 distinct CDR3 sequences, 17% being singletons. The sample consisted of blood. These receptors originate from a man in his fifties with Graves' hyperthyroidism.

The J gene is TRBJ2-2, the V gene TRBV9, with 9 bases identical to TRBD1. Looked up from germline, CDR1 is SGDLS and CDR2 is YYNGEE. Unmatched junction bases numbered 6, after V lost 1 base and J lost 5 bases. The CDR3 has 16 amino acids. CDR3 amino acids: CASSVQDRGSTGELFF. CDR3 DNA: TGTGCCAGCAGCGTACAGGACAGGGGTTCGACCGGGGAGCTGTTTTTT.

This clonotype came up many times. The CDR3 is CASSPNVGTEAFF. The CDR3 region has the DNA TGCGCCAGCAGCCCGAACGTAGGCACTGAAGCTTTCTTT. The J gene is TRBJ1-1, the V gene TRBV5-1; unclear D gene. This CDR3 region has 13 residues. Looked up from germline, CDR1 is SGHRS and CDR2 is YFSETQ. Trimming shortened V by 4 bases and J by 4 bases, and 11 bases separated the two germline ends.

Of note for this clonotype: A clone one base away is much larger, so this may be a read error. This chain joins TRBV7-2 and TRBJ2-7, with no clear D. The CDR3 length is 13 residues. Germline CDR1 SGHTA, CDR2 FQGNSA. V lost 6 bases to trimming and J lost 1 base, with 10 bases between them. CDR3 sequence reads: CASREDVSYEQYF. The DNA for the CDR3 is TGTGCCAGCAGAGAAGACGTTTCCTACGAGCAGTACTTC.

The sample holds many counts of this clonotype. The CDR3 region is CSARGQGADTIFLNEQFF. The CDR3 bases are TGCAGTGCTAGGGGACAGGGGGCTGATACCATTTTTCTCAATGAGCAGTTCTTC. The chain couples TRBV20-1 to TRBJ2-1; 12 bases are a match to TRBD1. V shed 3 bases, J shed 6 bases, and the junction held 15 bases outside the gene matches. Germline CDR1 is DFQATT and CDR2 is SNEGSKA (reference sequence). The CDR3 runs 18 residues.

The rearrangement links TRBV4-1 to TRBJ2-7; D possibly corresponds to TRBD2 (5 bases). The V gene's germline CDR1 is MGHRA and CDR2 YSYEKL. The CDR3 is made up of 14 amino acids. Trimming removed 1 base from V and 3 bases from J, with 10 bases in between. The CDR3 coding sequence is TGCGCCAGCAGCCAAGGGGTAGACTACTACGAGCAGTACTTC. This translates into CASSQGVDYYEQYF.

The chain recombines TRBV12-3 or TRBV12-4 with TRBJ1-2; a possible D gene is TRBD1 (5 bases). V dropped 5 bases and J dropped 6 bases, with 13 bases sitting between them. The CDR3 length is 13 residues. The CDR3 DNA reads as TGTGCCAGCAGTGAGCCTCGGGGGGATGGCTACACCTTC. This translates into CASSEPRGDGYTF.

The sample holds many counts of this clonotype. The V gene is TRBV7-3, the J gene TRBJ2-3; tentative D call: TRBD2 (6 bases). This CDR3 has 15 residues. Trimming left V 5 bases short and J 2 bases short, with 14 bases between. In germline, CDR1 is SGHTA, CDR2 FQGTGA. The CDR3 bases are TGTGCCAGCAGCAGAACGGGAGCTCCCACAGATACGCAGTATTTT. Translating it yields CASSRTGAPTDTQYF.

This clonotype came up many times. This chain uses TRBV20-1 with TRBJ2-1, with D possibly being TRBD1 or TRBD2 (5 bases each). CDR1 DFQATT and CDR2 SNEGSKA come from the germline V gene (reference sequence). The length of the CDR3 is 13 residues. Between the trimmed V and J ends, which lost 6 bases and 3 bases, there was a span of 12 bases. The CDR3 protein is CSADRDLYNEQFF. Written as DNA, the CDR3 is TGCAGTGCAGACCGGGACCTCTACAATGAGCAGTTCTTC.

The chain combines TRBV10-3 with TRBJ1-4, with D tentatively TRBD1 (5 bases). Germline V gene lookup returns CDR1 ENHRY and CDR2 SYGVKD. V was pared by 2 bases and J by 8 bases, with 12 bases between. CDR3 length: 14 residues. DNA for the CDR3: TGTGCCATCAGTGAGAAAGGGGTATACGAAAAACTGTTTTTT. It specifies CAISEKGVYEKLFF.

This clonotype was found once. The CDR3 DNA reads as TGTGCCAGCAGTCCCGGACAGAAGGGAAAACTGTTTTTT. Translation gives CASSPGQKGKLFF. The chain couples TRBV11-3 to TRBJ1-4, with TRBD1 as a possible D gene (6 bases). V was trimmed by 6 bases and J by 10 bases, leaving 15 bases between them. This CDR3 spans 13 amino acids. The V gene's germline CDR1 is SGHNT and CDR2 YENEEA. The whole variable domain, remainder taken from reference TRBV11-3 and TRBJ1-4, is EAGVVQSPRYKIIEKKQPVAFWCNPISGHNTLYWYLQNLGQGPELLIRYENEEAVDDSQLPKDRFSAERLKGVDSTLKIQPAELGDSAVYLCASSPGQKGKLFFGSGTQLSVL.

In this sample, this clonotype turned up many times. This chain connects TRBV12-3 or TRBV12-4 to TRBJ2-6; D gene ambiguous. V lost 6 bases to trimming and J lost 4 bases, with 7 bases between them. The CDR3 has 13 residues. CDR3 bases: TGTGCCAGCAGCGACCTGGGGGCCAACGTCCTGACTTTC. It specifies CASSDLGANVLTF.

This clonotype was picked up many times. The V and J genes are TRBV12-3 or TRBV12-4 and TRBJ2-1, with 10 bases aligning to TRBD2. V shed 3 bases, J shed 8 bases, and the junction held 7 bases outside the gene matches. The CDR3 has 15 amino acids. The CDR3 DNA is TGTGCCAGCAGTTTTGTAAGAGCGGGGGGGGATGAGCAGTTCTTC. This gives the protein CASSFVRAGGDEQFF.

At least ten counts were recorded for this clonotype. This chain joins TRBV3-1 and TRBJ2-1, with 12 nucleotides matching TRBD2. The CDR3 contains 14 residues. The germline gives CDR1 LGHDT, CDR2 YNNKEL (reference sequence). J gave up 8 bases and V 10 bases, and 9 bases lay outside the gene matches. In nucleotides, the CDR3 is TGTGCCACCCAGACTAGCGGGAGACGGTATGAGCAGTTCTTC. This codes for CATQTSGRRYEQFF.

This clonotype was seen many times. The chain recombines TRBV28 with TRBJ2-3, with D perhaps TRBD2 (6 bases). Trimming pared 6 bases from V and 7 bases from J, leaving 11 bases between. Germline V gives CDR1 MDHEN, CDR2 SYDVKM. The CDR3 consists of 12 residues. DNA for the CDR3: TGTGCCAGCAGCGGGGGATGGAATACGCAGTATTTT. Protein sequence: CASSGGWNTQYF.

The J gene is TRBJ2-7, the V gene TRBV6-9; a weak D match, TRBD2 (5 bases). The V and J ends lost 4 bases and 6 bases respectively, with 13 bases between them. Germline-derived CDR1 and CDR2 are MNHGY and SVAAGI. CDR3 size: 13 residues. CDR3 in DNA: TGTGCCAGCAGTTTGAACAGACGGGGCGAGCAGTACTTC. Its translation is CASSLNRRGEQYF.

This clonotype was found a few times. J is TRBJ1-1 and V is TRBV15; D call uncertain. Germline V lookup: CDR1 LNHNV, CDR2 YYDKDF (reference sequence). There are 12 residues in the CDR3. Trimming took off 4 bases at V and 3 bases at J, with 6 bases between the two ends. In DNA, the CDR3 is TGTGCCACCAGCACCAGCGACACTGAAGCTTTCTTT. Translating it yields CATSTSDTEAFF.

The CDR3 loop is CASSAGQHFSYEQYF. The CDR3 DNA reads TGCGCCAGCAGCGCGGGACAGCATTTCTCCTACGAGCAGTACTTC. J is TRBJ2-7 and V is TRBV5-1; D may be TRBD1 (7 bases). Per germline, CDR1 SGHRS and CDR2 YFSETQ. The CDR3 covers 15 residues. V lost 4 bases, J lost 0 bases, and 14 bases lay in between.

V is TRBV28 and J is TRBJ2-7, with TRBD1 matching 9 bases. The CDR3 length is 16 residues. J lost 2 bases, V lost 5 bases, and 10 bases had no gene match. CDR1 is MDHEN and CDR2 is SYDVKM in the germline V gene. The CDR3 protein is CASSQPGTGFTYEQYF. CDR3 sequence (DNA): TGTGCCAGCAGTCAACCCGGGACAGGGTTCACCTACGAGCAGTACTTC.

This clonotype has ten or more counts. The chain is built from TRBV6-2 or TRBV6-3 and TRBJ2-1, with D perhaps assigned TRBD1 or TRBD2 (5 bases each). The CDR3 length is 14 residues. Germline V gene sequence: CDR1 MNHEY, CDR2 SVGEGT. V dropped 2 bases and J dropped 6 bases, with 11 bases sitting between them. CDR3 sequence reads: CASSYPTGRNEQFF. The CDR3 DNA sequence: TGTGCCAGCAGTTACCCCACGGGACGCAATGAGCAGTTCTTC.

This clonotype was found many times. The chain is built from TRBV2 and TRBJ2-3, with TRBD2 matching 11 bases. V lost 4 bases and J lost 2; bases outside the gene matches: 5. The germline CDR1 and CDR2 sequences are SNHLY and FYNNEI. The CDR3 is 16 residues long. The CDR3, as DNA: TGTGCCAGCAGTGCCCGACTAGCGGGGATCACAGATACGCAGTATTTT. This gives the protein CASSARLAGITDTQYF. The full variable domain, with the rest looked up from reference TRBV2 and TRBJ2-3, is EPEVTQTPSHQVTQMGQEVILRCVPISNHLYFYWYRQILGQKVEFLVSFYNNEISEKSEIFDDQFSVERPDGSNFTLKIRSTKLEDSAMYFCASSARLAGITDTQYFGPGTRLTVL.

The table lists this clonotype with a count of one. This may arise from a read error, as a much more abundant clone is one base away. V and J are TRBV18 and TRBJ1-1; D remains unclear. The ends were cut back, 4 bases at V and 0 bases at J, with 12 bases in the middle. The germline V gene has CDR1 KGHSH and CDR2 LQKENI. This CDR3 has 15 amino acids. The CDR3 here is CASSRRIALNTEAFF. As DNA, the CDR3 is TGTGCCAGCTCACGACGGATCGCGCTGAACACTGAAGCTTTCTTT.

The chain has TRBV19 and TRBJ1-2; D not resolved. V was cut by 5 bases and J by 8 bases, with 18 bases left in between. The CDR3 runs to 14 residues. Germline values: CDR1 LNHDA, CDR2 SQIVND (reference sequence). The CDR3 loop is CASSSQSGSAGYTF. The CDR3 nucleotides read TGTGCCAGTAGTTCCCAATCCGGGAGTGCGGGCTACACCTTC.

The chain links TRBV19 to TRBJ2-1; possible D gene TRBD2, 6 bases. V dropped 3 bases and J dropped 0 bases, with 18 bases sitting between them. This CDR3 is 18 amino acids long. In germline, CDR1 is LNHDA, CDR2 SQIVND (reference sequence). The CDR3 sequence is CASSIPSLRGGSYNEQFF. CDR3 bases: TGTGCCAGTAGTATCCCTTCATTACGGGGAGGCTCCTACAATGAGCAGTTCTTC.

This clonotype turned up a few times. The rearrangement links TRBV20-1 to TRBJ1-1, with D unresolved. The germline CDR1 and CDR2 sequences are DFQATT and SNEGSKA (reference sequence). The CDR3 is 11 amino acids. Trimming removed 3 bases from V and 4 bases from J, with 6 bases in between. The CDR3 coding sequence is TGCAGTGCTAGCGGTTTCACTGAAGCTTTCTTT. Translated, it gives CSASGFTEAFF.

This chain uses TRBV4-1 with TRBJ2-7; D might be TRBD2 (6 bases). Trimming took 0 bases from V and 7 from J, leaving 19 bases between them. Per germline, CDR1 MGHRA and CDR2 YSYEKL. The CDR3 is made up of 16 amino acids. The DNA of the CDR3 is TGCGCCAGCAGCCAAGATGGGGGGAGCCACTCGTGGGAGCAGTACTTC. Translated, it gives CASSQDGGSHSWEQYF.

V and J are TRBV29-1 and TRBJ2-5; D remains ambiguous. Trimming stripped 4 bases from V and 1 base from J, with 10 bases between. The CDR3 runs 13 residues. Germline V gene lookup returns CDR1 SQVTM and CDR2 ANQGSEA. Here the CDR3 reads CSVAYILQETQYF. The CDR3 DNA is TGCAGCGTTGCCTACATCCTCCAAGAGACCCAGTACTTC.